These 17 T cell receptor beta chains originate from one sample sequenced in a study of T cell responses to AZD1222 COVID-19 vaccine. Produced via immunoSEQ multiplex PCR; TCRdb's table is partial and in-frame only. The table includes under 70,000 clones, 84% detected once. The sample in question was peripheral blood, obtained on day 0 of AZD1222 vaccination. The receptors come from an adult in good health.

In its sample, this clone was seen once. V usage is TRBV18 and J usage is TRBJ2-2; perhaps TRBD1 as D (6 bases). CDR1 KGHSH and CDR2 LQKENI come from the germline V gene. The CDR3 sequence is 16 residues long. V lost 5 bases to trimming and J lost 0 bases, with 13 bases between them. CDR3 DNA: TGTGCCAGCTCATCCCGGGACATAGCGAACACCGGGGAGCTGTTTTTT. Translated: CASSSRDIANTGELFF.

The chain is built from TRBV27 and TRBJ2-1; the match to TRBD2 covers 14 bases. After removal of 0 bases from V and 10 bases from J, the junction contained 11 bases not matched to a gene. Germline CDR1 and CDR2: MNHEY and SMNVEV (reference sequence). The CDR3 has 18 residues. The CDR3 coding sequence is TGTGCCAGCAGTTTATCCCTCCGACTAGCGGGAGGGCCAGGGGAGCAGTTCTTC. This translates into CASSLSLRLAGGPGEQFF.

The gene calls are TRBV11-2 and TRBJ2-7, with 8 nucleotides matching TRBD2. CDR3 length: 16 residues. Germline trimming cut 5 bases from V and 3 bases from J; bases unmatched to any gene: 12. Per the germline V gene, CDR1 is SGHAT and CDR2 is FQNNGV. The CDR3 nucleotides read TGTGCCAGCAGCCCCCTTAATCGGCGGGAGGACTACGAGCAGTACTTC. Translation gives CASSPLNRREDYEQYF.

The chain recombines TRBV21-1 with TRBJ1-5. TRBV21-1 is termed a pseudogene. The CDR3 is made up of 16 amino acids. The CDR3 nucleotides are TGTGCCAGCAGCCCACGGACGGAAAAGATCAATCAGCCCCAGCATTTT. Protein: CASSPRTEKINQPQHF.

The rearrangement joins TRBV15 to TRBJ1-1; 10 bases agree with TRBD1. The CDR3 extends over 13 amino acids. CDR1 and CDR2 (germline): LNHNV, YYDKDF (reference sequence). Germline trimming cut 8 bases from V and 5 bases from J; bases unmatched to any gene: 5. The CDR3: CATRGGQGTEAFF. CDR3 coding DNA: TGTGCCACCCGGGGGGGACAGGGGACTGAAGCTTTCTTT.

The chain has TRBV7-9 and TRBJ2-3; TRBD1 matches 9 bases. Trimming took 1 base from V and 1 from J; bases not matched to a gene: 3. The V gene's germline CDR1 is SEHNR and CDR2 FQNEAQ (reference sequence). The CDR3 length is 16 residues. The CDR3 here is CASSLGTGEGTDTQYF. CDR3 nucleotide sequence: TGTGCCAGCAGCTTAGGGACAGGGGAGGGCACAGATACGCAGTATTTT.

The rearrangement uses TRBV29-1 and TRBJ1-2; D unclear. V was shortened by 0 bases and J by 7 bases, with 3 bases between the two germline ends. This CDR3 is built from 10 residues. Germline CDR1 SQVTM, CDR2 ANQGSEA. CDR3 region: CSVEEVGYTF. CDR3 sequence (DNA): TGCAGCGTTGAAGAGGTTGGCTACACCTTC.

The chain couples TRBV19 to TRBJ1-2; D perhaps matches TRBD1 (5 bases). Germline CDR1 LNHDA, CDR2 SQIVND (reference sequence). V lost 5 bases, J lost 4 bases, and 8 bases lay in between. The CDR3 contains 12 residues. The CDR3 sequence: CASSPTAYGYTF. CDR3 nucleotides: TGTGCCAGTAGTCCGACAGCCTATGGCTACACCTTC.

The V and J genes are TRBV28 and TRBJ1-1; TRBD1 aligns across 7 bases. There are 16 residues in the CDR3. With 2 bases clipped from V and 5 bases from J, the junction kept 11 bases outside the gene matches. Germline-derived CDR1 and CDR2 are MDHEN and SYDVKM. DNA of the CDR3: TGTGCCAGCAGTTTAAATCCACAGGGGTGGAGAACTGAAGCTTTCTTT. It specifies CASSLNPQGWRTEAFF.

CDR3 sequence reads: CASSLPGSYEQYF. The DNA for the CDR3 is TGTGCCAGCAGCTTACCAGGATCCTACGAGCAGTACTTC. V gene TRBV7-9 combines with J gene TRBJ2-7, with D hard to call. Germline lookup yields CDR1 SEHNR and CDR2 FQNEAQ (reference sequence). The CDR3 consists of 13 residues. V lost 2 bases and J lost 1, with 6 bases in between. Complete variable domain (other parts from reference TRBV7-9 and TRBJ2-7): DTGVSQNPRHKITKRGQNVTFRCDPISEHNRLYWYRQTLGQGPEFLTYFQNEAQLEKSRLLSDRFSAERPKGSFSTLEIQRTEQGDSAMYLCASSLPGSYEQYFGPGTRLTVT.

This chain links TRBV7-2 with TRBJ1-5; D unresolved. This CDR3 is 17 amino acids long. V was cut by 5 bases and J by 0 bases, with 17 bases left in between. Germline loops: CDR1 SGHTA, CDR2 FQGNSA. CDR3 region: CASSVWTEDYSNQPQHF. As DNA, the CDR3 is TGTGCCAGCAGCGTATGGACGGAGGACTATAGCAATCAGCCCCAGCATTTT.

This clone was picked up one time. The chain couples TRBV25-1 to TRBJ2-1, with TRBD2 matching over 7 bases. The V gene end was trimmed by 7 bases and the J gene end by 6 bases; junction bases not matched to a gene: 15. There are 16 residues in the CDR3. Germline V gene sequence: CDR1 MGHDK, CDR2 SYGVNS. CDR3 nucleotide sequence: TGTGCCAGCAATCCGGATGCGGGAGTGGGGACCAATGAGCAGTTCTTC. Amino acids: CASNPDAGVGTNEQFF.

The J gene is TRBJ2-7, the V gene TRBV3-1 (or the pseudogene TRBV3-2); 8 bases match TRBD1. CDR3 length equals 13 residues. V shed 6 bases and J 3 bases; nucleotides not matched to a gene: 4. Germline V lookup: CDR1 LGHDT, CDR2 YNNKEL (reference sequence). DNA for the CDR3: TGTGCCAGCAGGGGGACAGGCATCTACGAGCAGTACTTC. This encodes CASRGTGIYEQYF.

This clone has a single count. The genes are TRBV19 and TRBJ1-3; D gene unclear. Between the trimmed V and J ends, which lost 0 bases and 0 bases, there was a span of 9 bases. Per the germline V gene, CDR1 is LNHDA and CDR2 is SQIVND (reference sequence). The CDR3 runs 16 residues. The CDR3: CASSIDHGSSGNTIYF. The CDR3 region has the DNA TGTGCCAGTAGTATAGATCATGGCAGCTCTGGAAACACCATATATTTT.

V gene TRBV2 combines with J gene TRBJ1-2; D remains unclear. The germline CDR1 and CDR2 sequences are SNHLY and FYNNEI. The CDR3 contains 12 residues. V gave up 8 bases and J gave up 1 base, with 8 bases separating them. CDR3 in DNA: TGTGCCAGCGAAACTATTAACTATGGCTACACCTTC. Amino acid sequence: CASETINYGYTF.

This chain joins TRBV30 and TRBJ2-2; TRBD1 might be the D (5 bases). The CDR3 is 13 residues long. V was pared by 6 bases and J by 6 bases, with 14 bases between. In germline, CDR1 is GTSNPN, CDR2 SVGIG (reference sequence). This CDR3 reads CACQVRVPGELFF. As DNA, the CDR3 is TGTGCCTGTCAAGTCAGGGTCCCCGGGGAGCTGTTTTTT.

The chain recombines TRBV3-1 (or the pseudogene TRBV3-2) with TRBJ1-4; D possibly corresponds to TRBD1 (5 bases). The CDR3 contains 13 residues. The ends were cut back, 6 bases at V and 2 bases at J, with 7 bases in the middle. From germline, CDR1 is LGHDT and CDR2 YNNKEL (reference sequence). The CDR3 DNA sequence: TGTGCCAGCAGGGACACCACTAATGAAAAACTGTTTTTT. The encoded protein is CASRDTTNEKLFF.